This TCR beta chain was identified during a study of OX40 agonist ivuxolimab in advanced cancers. Study observations and caveats: Among the lowest peripheral clonal expansion occurred in 0.1-3.0 mg/kg partial responders. Blood T cells, both CD4+ and CD8+, expanded clonally by week 6 at 0.1 to 3.0 mg/kg.

This clone was seen a handful of times. Antigen: not known. Sequencing used immunoSEQ multiplex PCR; TCRdb keeps in-frame clones, though not all of them. This table has 65,000 to 85,000 clones, about nine tenths appearing once. Trimming shortened V by 6 bases and J by 7 bases, and 12 bases separated the two germline ends. CDR1 and CDR2 from the germline V gene are SGHVS and FNYEAQ. The CDR3 runs to 13 residues. The sequencing used CD4+ or CD8+ T cells sorted from blood, collected in a trial of the OX40 agonist ivuxolimab. This TCR came from an adult with an advanced solid tumor such as melanoma, head and neck, liver or kidney cancer. The V call is TRBV7-6, the J call TRBJ1-4; D is perhaps TRBD1 (5 bases). CDR3 coding DNA: TGTGCCAGCAGTAGAGGGGTTAGTGAAAAACTGTTTTTT. The encoded protein is CASSRGVSEKLFF.